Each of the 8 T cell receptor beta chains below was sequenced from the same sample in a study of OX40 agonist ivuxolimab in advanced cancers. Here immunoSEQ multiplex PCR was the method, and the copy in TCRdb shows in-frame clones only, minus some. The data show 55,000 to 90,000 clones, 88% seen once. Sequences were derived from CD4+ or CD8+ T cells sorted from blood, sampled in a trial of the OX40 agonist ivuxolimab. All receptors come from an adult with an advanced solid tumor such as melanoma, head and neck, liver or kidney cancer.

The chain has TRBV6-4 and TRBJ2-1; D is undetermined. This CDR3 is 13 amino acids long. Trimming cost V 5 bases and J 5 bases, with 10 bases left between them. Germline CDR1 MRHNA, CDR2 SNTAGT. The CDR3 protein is CASSRWADNEQFF. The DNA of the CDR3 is TGTGCCAGCAGTCGTTGGGCAGACAATGAGCAGTTCTTC.

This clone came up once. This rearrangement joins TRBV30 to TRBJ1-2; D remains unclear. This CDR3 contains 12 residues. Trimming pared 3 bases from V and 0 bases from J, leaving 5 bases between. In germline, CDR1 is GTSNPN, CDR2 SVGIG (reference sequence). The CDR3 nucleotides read TGTGCCTGGAGCGAAGCTAACTATGGCTACACCTTC. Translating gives CAWSEANYGYTF. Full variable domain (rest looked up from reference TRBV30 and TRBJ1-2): SQTIHQWPATLVQPVGSPLSLECTVEGTSNPNLYWYRQAAGRGLQLLFYSVGIGQISSEVPQNLSASRPQDRQFILSSKKLLLSDSGFYLCAWSEANYGYTFGSGTRLTVV.

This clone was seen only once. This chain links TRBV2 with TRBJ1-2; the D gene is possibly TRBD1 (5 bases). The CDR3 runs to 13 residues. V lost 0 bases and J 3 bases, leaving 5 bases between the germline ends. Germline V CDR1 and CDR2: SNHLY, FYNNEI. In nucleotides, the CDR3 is TGTGCCAGCAGTGAAGCGGGACACTATGGCTACACCTTC. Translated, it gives CASSEAGHYGYTF. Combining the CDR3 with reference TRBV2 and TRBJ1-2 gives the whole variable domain EPEVTQTPSHQVTQMGQEVILRCVPISNHLYFYWYRQILGQKVEFLVSFYNNEISEKSEIFDDQFSVERPDGSNFTLKIRSTKLEDSAMYFCASSEAGHYGYTFGSGTRLTVV.

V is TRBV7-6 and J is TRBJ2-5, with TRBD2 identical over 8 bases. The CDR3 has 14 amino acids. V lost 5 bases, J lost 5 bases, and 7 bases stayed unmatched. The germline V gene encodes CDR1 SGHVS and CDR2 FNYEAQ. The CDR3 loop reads CASSPDGLAETQYF. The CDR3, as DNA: TGTGCCAGCAGCCCCGACGGACTAGCCGAGACCCAGTACTTC.

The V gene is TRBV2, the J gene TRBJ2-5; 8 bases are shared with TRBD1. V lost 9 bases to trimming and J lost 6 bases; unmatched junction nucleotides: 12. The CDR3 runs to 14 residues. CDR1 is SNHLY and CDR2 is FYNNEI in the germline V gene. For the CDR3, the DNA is TGTGCCAGTCGGGACAGGACAGATGGGCAGACCCAGTACTTC. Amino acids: CASRDRTDGQTQYF.

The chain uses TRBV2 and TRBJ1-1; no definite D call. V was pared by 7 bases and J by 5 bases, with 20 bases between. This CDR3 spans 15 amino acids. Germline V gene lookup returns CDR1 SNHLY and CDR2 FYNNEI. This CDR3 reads CASTPGVPRETEAFF. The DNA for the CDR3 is TGTGCCAGCACCCCCGGAGTCCCAAGGGAGACTGAAGCTTTCTTT.

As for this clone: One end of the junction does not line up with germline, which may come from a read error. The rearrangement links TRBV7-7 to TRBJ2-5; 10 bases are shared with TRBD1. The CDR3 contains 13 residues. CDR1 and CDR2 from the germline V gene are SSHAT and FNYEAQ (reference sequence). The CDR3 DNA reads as TGTGCTAGCAGTGGACAGGGGGTCGAGACCCAGTACTTC. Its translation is CASSGQGVETQYF.

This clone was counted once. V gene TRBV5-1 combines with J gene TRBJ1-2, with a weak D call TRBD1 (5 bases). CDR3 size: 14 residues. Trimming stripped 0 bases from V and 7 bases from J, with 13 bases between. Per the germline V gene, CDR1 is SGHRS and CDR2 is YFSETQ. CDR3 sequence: CASSLVGTLFGYTF. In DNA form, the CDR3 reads TGCGCCAGCAGCTTGGTTGGGACGCTATTTGGCTACACCTTC.